This T cell receptor beta chain comes out of a study of blood T cells in healthy people across ages. Study-wide background: There was about one barcoded beta molecule captured by template switching per two T cells. Study findings and constraints: Getting older went along with TCR beta diversity per million T cells dropping roughly linearly.

PCR was performed a second time for roughly 7 to 12 cycles using a sample-barcoded 5' primer and a J-beta primer mix. TCRdb re-analysed the 5' RACE reads in MiXCR, keeping a single row per CDR3 protein. In the table there are some 750,000 distinct CDR3 sequences, about a fifth of which are singletons. About this clonotype itself: No antigen is known for it.

V lost 6 bases to trimming and J lost 6 bases; unmatched junction nucleotides: 13. The germline CDR1 and CDR2 sequences are DFQATT and SNEGSKA (reference sequence). The CDR3 extends over 14 amino acids. Healthy individuals of Caucasian origin from Russia, aged 6 to 90, served as donors. The chain employs TRBV20-1 and TRBJ2-7, with TRBD1 matching 8 bases. The sample comprised blood. The receptor's source is a man aged 65 to 85 in good health. Written as DNA, the CDR3 is TGCAGTGCAGACCACGAGGCAGGGGGCGCCGAGCAGTACTTC. This sequence encodes CSADHEAGGAEQYF.